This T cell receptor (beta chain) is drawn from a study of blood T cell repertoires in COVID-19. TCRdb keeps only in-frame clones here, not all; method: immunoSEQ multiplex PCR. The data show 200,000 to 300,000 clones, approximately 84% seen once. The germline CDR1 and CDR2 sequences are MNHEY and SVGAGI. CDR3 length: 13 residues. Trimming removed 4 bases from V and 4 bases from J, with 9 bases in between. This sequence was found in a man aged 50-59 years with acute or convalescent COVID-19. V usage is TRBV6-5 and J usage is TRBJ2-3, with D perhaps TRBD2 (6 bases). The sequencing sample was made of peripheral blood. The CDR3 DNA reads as TGTGCCAGCAGTTCGTGGGGGGCAGATACGCAGTATTTT. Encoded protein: CASSSWGADTQYF.